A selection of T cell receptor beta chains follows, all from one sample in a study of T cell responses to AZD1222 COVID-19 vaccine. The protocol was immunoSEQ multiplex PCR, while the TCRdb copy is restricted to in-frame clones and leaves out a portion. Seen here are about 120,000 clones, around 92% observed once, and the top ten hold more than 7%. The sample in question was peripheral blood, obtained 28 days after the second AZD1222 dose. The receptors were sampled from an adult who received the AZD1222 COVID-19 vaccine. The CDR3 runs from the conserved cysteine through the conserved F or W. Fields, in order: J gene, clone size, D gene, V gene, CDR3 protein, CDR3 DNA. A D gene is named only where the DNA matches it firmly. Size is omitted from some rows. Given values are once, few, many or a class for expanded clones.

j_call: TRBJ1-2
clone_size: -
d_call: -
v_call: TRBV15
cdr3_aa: CATSRGQVNYGYTF
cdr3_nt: TGTGCCACCAGCAGAGGACAGGTCAACTATGGCTACACCTTC

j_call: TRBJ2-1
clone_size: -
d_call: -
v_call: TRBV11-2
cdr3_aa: CASSLGALNEQFF
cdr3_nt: TGTGCCAGCAGCTTAGGGGCGCTCAATGAGCAGTTCTTC

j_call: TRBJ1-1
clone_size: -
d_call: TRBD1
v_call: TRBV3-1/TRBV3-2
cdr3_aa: CASSNRDRGLMTEAFF
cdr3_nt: TGTGCCAGCAGCAACCGGGACAGGGGACTTATGACTGAAGCTTTCTTT

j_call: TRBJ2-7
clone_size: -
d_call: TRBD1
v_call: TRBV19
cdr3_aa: CASSTRTGRVYEQYF
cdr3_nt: TGTGCCAGTAGTACCCGGACAGGGAGAGTCTACGAGCAGTACTTC

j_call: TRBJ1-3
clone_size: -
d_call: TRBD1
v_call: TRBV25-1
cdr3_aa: CASSEYQGQRNTIYF
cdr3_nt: TGTGCCAGCAGTGAATACCAGGGACAGAGAAACACCATATATTTT

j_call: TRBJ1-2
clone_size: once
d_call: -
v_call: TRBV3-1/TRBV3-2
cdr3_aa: CASSQGEGSDGYTF
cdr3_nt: TGTGCCAGCAGCCAAGGGGAGGGGTCAGATGGCTACACCTTC

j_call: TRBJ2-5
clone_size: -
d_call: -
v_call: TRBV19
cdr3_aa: CASSVAGWETQYF
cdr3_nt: TGTGCCAGTAGTGTGGCGGGCTGGGAGACCCAGTACTTC

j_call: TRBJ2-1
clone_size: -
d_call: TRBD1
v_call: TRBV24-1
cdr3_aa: CATSDRGQGGNDEQFF
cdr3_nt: TGTGCCACCAGTGACCGCGGACAGGGAGGTAACGATGAGCAGTTCTTC

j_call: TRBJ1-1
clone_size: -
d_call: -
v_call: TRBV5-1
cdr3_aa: CASSSLTSNSEAFF
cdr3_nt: TGCGCCAGCAGCTCGTTGACATCGAACTCTGAAGCTTTCTTT

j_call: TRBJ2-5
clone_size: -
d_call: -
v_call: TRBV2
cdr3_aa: CASRFSQNEYQETQYF
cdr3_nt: TGTGCCAGCCGGTTCTCGCAAAACGAGTACCAAGAGACCCAGTACTTC